This T cell receptor (beta chain) was obtained from a study of T cell responses to AZD1222 COVID-19 vaccine. Regarding the study as a whole: At 160-218 and 743-854, vaccine-associated CD4 TCRs were dominant, and they spanned spike. Spike-specific TCR breadth and depth grew following two AZD1222 doses. Mostly white British, mostly female donors; authors suggested clonal diversity may be underestimated. Targeting of unmutated variant regions was reportedly seen in nearly half of spike-specific TCRs.

This CDR3 has 14 residues. V was trimmed by 6 bases and J by 5 bases, leaving 17 bases between them. CDR1 is SGDLS, CDR2 YYNGEE, per germline. Profiled with immunoSEQ multiplex PCR; TCRdb holds only in-frame clones, not every one. In the table there are 95,000 to 150,000 clones, around nine tenths of which are singletons. For this clone: Its antigen is unidentified.

The receptor was isolated from an adult in good health. The chain couples TRBV9 to TRBJ1-2; weak D call: TRBD1 (5 bases). The sample was peripheral blood, taken on day 0 of AZD1222 vaccination. This CDR3 is CASTQGPSGYGYTF. The CDR3 DNA reads as TGTGCCAGCACCCAGGGCCCCTCGGGGTATGGCTACACCTTC. Drawing the rest from reference TRBV9 and TRBJ1-2, the complete variable domain is DSGVTQTPKHLITATGQRVTLRCSPRSGDLSVYWYQQSLDQGLQFLIQYYNGEERAKGNILERFSAQQFPDLHSELNLSSLELGDSALYFCASTQGPSGYGYTFGSGTRLTVV.